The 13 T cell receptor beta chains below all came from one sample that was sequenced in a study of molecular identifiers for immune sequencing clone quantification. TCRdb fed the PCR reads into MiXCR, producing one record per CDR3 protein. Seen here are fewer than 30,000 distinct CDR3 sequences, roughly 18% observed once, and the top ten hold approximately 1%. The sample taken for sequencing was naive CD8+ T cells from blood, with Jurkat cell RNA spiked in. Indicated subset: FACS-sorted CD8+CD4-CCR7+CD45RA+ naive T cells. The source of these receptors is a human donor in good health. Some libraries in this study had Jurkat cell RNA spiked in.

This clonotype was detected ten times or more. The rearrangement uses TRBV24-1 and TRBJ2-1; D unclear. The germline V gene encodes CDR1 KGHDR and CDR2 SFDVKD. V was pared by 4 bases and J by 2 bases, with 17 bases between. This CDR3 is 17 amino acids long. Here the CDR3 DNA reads TGTGCCACCAGTGAATCCTTAGGCGGCAGTACCTACAATGAGCAGTTCTTC. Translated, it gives CATSESLGGSTYNEQFF.

DNA of the CDR3: TGTGCCAGCAGCTTACGAGGGGACAATGAGCAGTTCTTC. This translates into CASSLRGDNEQFF. The rearrangement joins TRBV13 to TRBJ2-1; D tentatively reads TRBD1 or TRBD2 (5 bases each). V was clipped by 2 bases and J by 5 bases, with 7 bases between them. Germline V gives CDR1 PRHDT, CDR2 FYEKMQ (reference sequence). The CDR3 extends over 13 amino acids.

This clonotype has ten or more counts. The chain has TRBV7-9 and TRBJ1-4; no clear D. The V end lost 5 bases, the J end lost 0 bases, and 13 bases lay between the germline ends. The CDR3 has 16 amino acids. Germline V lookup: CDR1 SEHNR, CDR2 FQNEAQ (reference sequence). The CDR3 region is CASSPGEASTNEKLFF. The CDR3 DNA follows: TGTGCCAGCAGCCCTGGGGAGGCATCAACTAATGAAAAACTGTTTTTT.

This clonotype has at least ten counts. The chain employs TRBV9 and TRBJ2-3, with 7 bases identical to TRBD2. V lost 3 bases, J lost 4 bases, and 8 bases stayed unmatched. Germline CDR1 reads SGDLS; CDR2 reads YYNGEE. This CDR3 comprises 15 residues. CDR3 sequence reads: CASSGEGLSADTQYF. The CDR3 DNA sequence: TGTGCCAGCAGCGGGGAGGGACTAAGCGCAGATACGCAGTATTTT.

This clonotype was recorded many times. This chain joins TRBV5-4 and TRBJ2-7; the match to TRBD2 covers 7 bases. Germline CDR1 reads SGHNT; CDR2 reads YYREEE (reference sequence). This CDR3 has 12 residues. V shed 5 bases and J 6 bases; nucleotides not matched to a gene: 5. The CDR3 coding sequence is TGTGCCAGCAGTTCCAGGGAGGGCGAGCAGTACTTC. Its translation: CASSSREGEQYF.

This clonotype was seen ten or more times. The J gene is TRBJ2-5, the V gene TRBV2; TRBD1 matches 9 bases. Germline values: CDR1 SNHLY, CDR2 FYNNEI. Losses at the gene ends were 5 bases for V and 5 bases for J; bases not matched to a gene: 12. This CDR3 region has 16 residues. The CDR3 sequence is CASSFTGTGYSETQYF. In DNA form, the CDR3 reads TGTGCCAGCAGTTTCACCGGGACAGGGTACTCCGAGACCCAGTACTTC. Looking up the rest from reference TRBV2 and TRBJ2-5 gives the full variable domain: EPEVTQTPSHQVTQMGQEVILRCVPISNHLYFYWYRQILGQKVEFLVSFYNNEISEKSEIFDDQFSVERPDGSNFTLKIRSTKLEDSAMYFCASSFTGTGYSETQYFGPGTRLLVL.

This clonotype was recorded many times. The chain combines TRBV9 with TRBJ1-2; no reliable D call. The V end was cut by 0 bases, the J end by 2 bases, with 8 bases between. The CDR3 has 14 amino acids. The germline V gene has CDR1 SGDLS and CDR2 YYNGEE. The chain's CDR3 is CASSVDRVNYGYTF. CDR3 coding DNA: TGTGCCAGCAGCGTAGACAGAGTAAACTATGGCTACACCTTC. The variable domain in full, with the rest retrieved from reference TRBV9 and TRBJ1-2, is DSGVTQTPKHLITATGQRVTLRCSPRSGDLSVYWYQQSLDQGLQFLIQYYNGEERAKGNILERFSAQQFPDLHSELNLSSLELGDSALYFCASSVDRVNYGYTFGSGTRLTVV.

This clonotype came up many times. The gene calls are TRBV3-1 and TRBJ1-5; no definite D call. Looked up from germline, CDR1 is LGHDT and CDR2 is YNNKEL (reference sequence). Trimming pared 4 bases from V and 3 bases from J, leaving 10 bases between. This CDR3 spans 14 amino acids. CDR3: CASSPGLDNQPQHF. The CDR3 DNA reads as TGTGCCAGCAGCCCTGGACTGGACAATCAGCCCCAGCATTTT.

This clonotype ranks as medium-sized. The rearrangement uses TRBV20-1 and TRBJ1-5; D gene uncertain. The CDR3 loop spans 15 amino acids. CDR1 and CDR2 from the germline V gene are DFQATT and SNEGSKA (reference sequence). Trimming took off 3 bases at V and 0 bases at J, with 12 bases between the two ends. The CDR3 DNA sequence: TGCAGTGCTAGGTTGACGGCCGATAGCAATCAGCCCCAGCATTTT. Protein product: CSARLTADSNQPQHF.

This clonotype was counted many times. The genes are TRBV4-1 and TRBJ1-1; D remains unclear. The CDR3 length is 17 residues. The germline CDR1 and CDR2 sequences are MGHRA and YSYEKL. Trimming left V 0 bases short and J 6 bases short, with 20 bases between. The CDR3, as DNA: TGCGCCAGCAGCCAAGACCCCCAGGAAACCTTCCCCGCTGAAGCTTTCTTT. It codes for CASSQDPQETFPAEAFF.

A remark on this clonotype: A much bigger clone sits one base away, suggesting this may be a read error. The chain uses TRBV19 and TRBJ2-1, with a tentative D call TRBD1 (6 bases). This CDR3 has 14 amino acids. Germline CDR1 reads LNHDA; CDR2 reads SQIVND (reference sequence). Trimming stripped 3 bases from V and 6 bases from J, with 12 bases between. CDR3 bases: TGTGCCAGTAGTATGTATATAGGGGGCAATGAGCAGTTCTTC. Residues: CASSMYIGGNEQFF.

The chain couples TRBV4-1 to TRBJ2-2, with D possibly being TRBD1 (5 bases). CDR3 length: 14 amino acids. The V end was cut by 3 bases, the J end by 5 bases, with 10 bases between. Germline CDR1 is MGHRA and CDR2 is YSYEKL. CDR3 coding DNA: TGCGCCAGCAGCCATTCCCAGGGAACCGGGGAGCTGTTTTTT. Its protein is CASSHSQGTGELFF.

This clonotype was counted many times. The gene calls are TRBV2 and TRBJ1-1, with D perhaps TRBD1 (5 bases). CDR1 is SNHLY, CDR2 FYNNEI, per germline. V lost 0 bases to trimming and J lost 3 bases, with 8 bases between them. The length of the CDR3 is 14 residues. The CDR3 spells CASSEAQGYTEAFF. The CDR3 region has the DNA TGTGCCAGCAGTGAAGCGCAGGGATACACTGAAGCTTTCTTT.